The table lists the clone carrying this TCR beta chain with a few counts. This sample was included in a study of identical twins. Germline values: CDR1 SGHTA, CDR2 FQGNSA. CDR3 size: 15 residues. V was shortened by 0 bases and J by 7 bases, with 13 bases between the two germline ends. TCRdb analysed the 5' RACE reads with MiXCR anew, one entry per CDR3 protein. Counted here are around 480,000 distinct CDR3 sequences, 11% to 15% occurring once; the ten biggest clones make up about 0.53%. These data also formed part of another study, on yellow fever vaccine responses in identical twins.

The source material was CD4+ T cells sorted from blood. The chain has TRBV7-2 and TRBJ2-1; a weak D match, TRBD2 (7 bases). The clonotype originates from a young woman in good health. The CDR3 coding sequence is TGTGCCAGCAGCTTAGCGGGGGGGCTGGGGAATGAGCAGTTCTTC. As protein: CASSLAGGLGNEQFF.